This T cell receptor beta chain is from a study of cytomegalovirus exposure and HLA in healthy donors. Looking at the study overall: In terms of ancestry, the Caucasian-associated cluster contained more than 65% of the 398 genotyped donors.

Study outcomes and limitations: An analysis was carried out at a later point. It showed that HLA-associated TCR beta chains were more clonally expanded than equally common non-associated chains. In a later analysis, TCR beta V- and J-gene trimming showed a link to a missense DCLRE1C variant.

This clone was detected once. What it recognizes is unknown. The PCR used 60 Vbeta and 13 Jbeta primers. The method was immunoSEQ multiplex PCR; TCRdb's version includes in-frame clones alone and lacks a portion of them. The repertoire holds some 130,000 clones, with around three quarters as singletons. The sequenced sample was PBMCs. This clonotype originated in a middle-aged man in good health and CMV-seronegative.

The CDR3 DNA follows: TGTGCCAGCAGCTTAGCGCGGGGGCTGGTAGGCTACACCTTC. Protein: CASSLARGLVGYTF. The chain recombines TRBV7-2 with TRBJ1-2; possible D gene TRBD1, 6 bases. Trimming took off 0 bases at V and 8 bases at J, with 13 bases between the two ends. The CDR3 is 14 residues long. Germline V gives CDR1 SGHTA, CDR2 FQGNSA.